A single sample gave rise to the 22 T cell receptor beta chains below, sequenced in a study of T cell repertoires in cytomegalovirus infection. TCRdb fed the reads into MiXCR, producing one record per CDR3 protein. This table holds some 250,000 distinct CDR3 sequences, approximately 9.1% found once. The sequenced material came from PBMCs. The origin of the receptors is a human donor in good health (CMV status not recorded). Some clones in this sample may be carry-over from other donors' samples.

This sequence joins TRBV7-7 and TRBJ2-5; tentative D call: TRBD2 (7 bases). Germline CDR1 reads SSHAT; CDR2 reads FNYEAQ (reference sequence). The CDR3 spans 15 residues. Trimming took off 1 base at V and 7 bases at J, with 16 bases between the two ends. The CDR3 coding sequence is TGTGCCAGCAGCTTAGTTCCACAGGGAGGGGGGACCCAGTACTTC. Its translation is CASSLVPQGGGTQYF.

Ten or more counts support this clonotype. This chain uses TRBV27 with TRBJ1-1, with TRBD1 as a possible D gene (5 bases). This CDR3 has 15 amino acids. Germline CDR1 and CDR2: MNHEY and SMNVEV (reference sequence). Trimming removed 5 bases from V and 2 bases from J, with 15 bases in between. The CDR3 sequence is CASSQWRGVNTEAFF. CDR3 coding DNA: TGTGCCAGCAGTCAATGGAGGGGAGTAAACACTGAAGCTTTCTTT.

This clonotype was seen ten or more times. The chain has TRBV12-3 or TRBV12-4 and TRBJ2-3; D remains ambiguous. The CDR3 covers 14 residues. V was cut by 2 bases and J by 2 bases, with 8 bases left in between. CDR3 sequence reads: CASSLQLPTDTQYF. As DNA, the CDR3 is TGTGCCAGCAGTTTACAACTTCCCACAGATACGCAGTATTTT.

This chain links TRBV15 with TRBJ1-2, with TRBD1 as a possible D gene (5 bases). Germline loops: CDR1 LNHNV, CDR2 YYDKDF (reference sequence). V dropped 0 bases and J dropped 3 bases, with 20 bases sitting between them. This CDR3 contains 18 residues. CDR3 sequence: CATSRDHGIRGGHYGYTF. CDR3 nucleotide sequence: TGTGCCACCAGCAGAGATCATGGGATAAGGGGAGGCCACTATGGCTACACCTTC.

The chain uses TRBV19 and TRBJ1-5; D remains ambiguous. The germline CDR1 and CDR2 sequences are LNHDA and SQIVND (reference sequence). The CDR3 length is 16 residues. Deletions cut 4 bases from V and 0 bases from J, with 13 bases between. The CDR3 DNA follows: TGTGCCAGTAGTACCCTACAGTCGATTAGCAATCAGCCCCAGCATTTT. This encodes CASSTLQSISNQPQHF.

This clonotype was seen a few times. This chain connects TRBV12-3 or TRBV12-4 to TRBJ1-6; TRBD1 might be the D (6 bases). Trimming pared 5 bases from V and 10 bases from J, leaving 18 bases between. The CDR3 covers 15 residues. CDR3 nucleotide sequence: TGTGCCAGCAGTCCAAGGGGAACAGGGCGGTCACCCCTCCACTTT. Its translation is CASSPRGTGRSPLHF.

This clonotype was recorded at least ten times. The CDR3 spells CASSLGGFGNTIYF. The CDR3 DNA reads as TGTGCCAGCAGCCTCGGGGGGTTCGGAAACACCATATATTTT. This chain uses TRBV7-2 with TRBJ1-3; possibly TRBD1 for D (5 bases). Between the trimmed V and J ends, which lost 5 bases and 4 bases, there was a span of 12 bases. CDR1 is SGHTA and CDR2 is FQGNSA in the germline V gene. The CDR3 loop spans 14 amino acids.

The sample holds many counts of this clonotype. This chain connects TRBV11-2 to TRBJ2-7; 7 nucleotides match TRBD2. This CDR3 is built from 15 residues. Germline loops: CDR1 SGHAT, CDR2 FQNNGV. The V and J ends lost 7 bases and 4 bases, in that order; junction bases with no gene match: 13. CDR3 loop: CASTIGLDGSYEQYF. The CDR3 bases are TGTGCCAGCACCATAGGACTAGACGGGAGTTACGAGCAGTACTTC.

This clonotype appeared many times. The chain is built from TRBV28 and TRBJ1-4; maybe TRBD1 (6 bases). Germline V gene sequence: CDR1 MDHEN, CDR2 SYDVKM. V was cut by 0 bases and J by 3 bases, with 8 bases left in between. The CDR3 has 15 residues. This CDR3 is CASSLWTGSNEKLFF. As DNA, the CDR3 is TGTGCCAGCAGTTTATGGACAGGATCTAATGAAAAACTGTTTTTT.

This clonotype was detected only a few times. The chain joins TRBV6-5 to TRBJ2-1; 9 bases align to TRBD2. Germline V lookup: CDR1 MNHEY, CDR2 SVGAGI. With 4 bases clipped from V and 10 bases from J, the junction kept 17 bases outside the gene matches. CDR3 length equals 17 residues. This chain's CDR3 is CASSSPGEGGRASEQFF. Written as DNA, the CDR3 is TGTGCCAGCAGTTCCCCCGGGGAGGGCGGGAGGGCCTCCGAGCAGTTCTTC.

This clonotype has at least ten counts. This chain uses TRBV7-2 with TRBJ1-1, with 7 bases lining up with TRBD1. V was pared by 3 bases and J by 1 base, with 2 bases of the junction left unmatched. Germline V gene lookup returns CDR1 SGHTA and CDR2 FQGNSA. There are 14 residues in the CDR3. CDR3 sequence (DNA): TGTGCCAGCAGCTTTAGGACAGGGAACACTGAAGCTTTCTTT. This gives the protein CASSFRTGNTEAFF.

This clonotype was observed at least ten times. The chain couples TRBV20-1 to TRBJ1-1; D is possibly TRBD1 (6 bases). This CDR3 has 13 residues. Germline V gene data show CDR1 as DFQATT and CDR2 as SNEGSKA (reference sequence). Trimming left V 4 bases short and J 1 base short, with 10 bases between. CDR3 DNA sequence: TGCAGTGCTACCCGGACAGCGAACACTGAAGCTTTCTTT. It specifies CSATRTANTEAFF.

A few counts support this clonotype. At one end the junction does not follow the germline gene, possibly because of a read error. The chain recombines TRBV5-6 with TRBJ1-2, with 8 bases aligning to TRBD1. This CDR3 is 13 amino acids long. The germline V gene has CDR1 SGHDT and CDR2 YYEEEE. DNA for the CDR3: TGTGCCAGCAGCTTGCCCCGGGACAGGCCCGATTCCTTC. Amino acid sequence: CASSLPRDRPDSF.

This clonotype was recorded at least ten times. V gene TRBV7-3 combines with J gene TRBJ2-6, with a weak D call TRBD2 (6 bases). The V end lost 4 bases, the J end lost 0 bases, and 13 bases lay between the germline ends. CDR1 and CDR2 (germline): SGHTA, FQGTGA. The CDR3 runs 17 residues. The CDR3 nucleotides are TGTGCCAGCAGCTCTAACTCCGGGGGCTCTGGGGCCAACGTCCTGACTTTC. Protein: CASSSNSGGSGANVLTF.

This clonotype was detected ten times or more. This chain links TRBV28 with TRBJ1-1, with D perhaps TRBD1 (6 bases). V lost 6 bases, J lost 1 base, and 12 bases lay in between. Germline V gene sequence: CDR1 MDHEN, CDR2 SYDVKM. CDR3 length equals 14 residues. DNA for the CDR3: TGTGCCAGCAGATCCGGGACACCGAACACTGAAGCTTTCTTT. Translation gives CASRSGTPNTEAFF.

This rearrangement joins TRBV28 to TRBJ2-5; 9 positions agree with TRBD2. Germline assignment: CDR1 MDHEN and CDR2 SYDVKM. V gave up 8 bases and J gave up 2 bases; unmatched junction bases: 3. The CDR3 contains 13 residues. The CDR3 protein is CASLTSGQETQYF. Here the CDR3 DNA reads TGTGCCAGCCTAACTAGCGGGCAAGAGACCCAGTACTTC.

This clonotype was seen repeatedly, ten times or more. The rearrangement uses TRBV15 and TRBJ2-3; 9 nucleotides line up with TRBD1. V shed 3 bases, J shed 5 bases, and the junction held 3 bases outside the gene matches. Germline assignment: CDR1 LNHNV and CDR2 YYDKDF (reference sequence). The CDR3 covers 14 residues. CDR3 residues: CATSRTGGVDTQYF. CDR3 nucleotides: TGTGCCACCAGCAGGACAGGGGGGGTAGATACGCAGTATTTT. The full variable domain, its missing parts supplied by reference TRBV15 and TRBJ2-3, is DAMVIQNPRYQVTQFGKPVTLSCSQTLNHNVMYWYQQKSSQAPKLLFHYYDKDFNNEADTPDNFQSRRPNTSFCFLDIRSPGLGDTAMYLCATSRTGGVDTQYFGPGTRLTVL.

This clonotype was found many times. This sequence joins TRBV12-3 or TRBV12-4 and TRBJ2-5; D remains ambiguous. V was shortened by 3 bases and J by 2 bases, with 4 bases between the two germline ends. The CDR3 totals 12 residues. Written as DNA, the CDR3 is TGTGCCAGCAGTTTGAGACAAGAGACCCAGTACTTC. This encodes CASSLRQETQYF.

The gene calls are TRBV30 and TRBJ2-3; D perhaps matches TRBD2 (5 bases). CDR1 and CDR2 from the germline V gene are GTSNPN and SVGIG (reference sequence). The CDR3 runs 13 residues. V gave up 4 bases and J gave up 0 bases, with 8 bases separating them. CDR3: CAWTRGSTDTQYF. DNA for the CDR3: TGTGCCTGGACCCGGGGAAGCACAGATACGCAGTATTTT.

Ten or more counts support this clonotype. The chain couples TRBV7-8 to TRBJ2-3; TRBD2 aligns across 10 bases. V lost 5 bases, J lost 2 bases, and 13 bases stayed unmatched. The CDR3 length is 18 residues. Germline V gene lookup returns CDR1 SGHVS and CDR2 FQNEAQ. The CDR3 reads CASSPRERGLALTDTQYF. The CDR3, as DNA: TGTGCCAGCAGCCCGAGGGAGCGGGGACTAGCGCTCACAGATACGCAGTATTTT.

This clonotype appeared many times. The rearrangement uses TRBV7-2 and TRBJ1-1, with D possibly matching TRBD1 (5 bases). The CDR3 length is 13 residues. The V gene lost 10 bases and the J gene lost 6 bases, with 18 bases spanning the gap. The V gene's germline CDR1 is SGHTA and CDR2 FQGNSA. CDR3 in DNA: TGTGCCACCTTGGGACGGTGGGGCGCTGAAGCTTTCTTT. Its protein is CATLGRWGAEAFF.

This clonotype was seen at least ten times. The J gene is TRBJ1-3, the V gene TRBV4-3; D possibly corresponds to TRBD1 (5 bases). Germline V gene lookup returns CDR1 LGHNA and CDR2 YSLEER. V dropped 0 bases and J dropped 0 bases, with 6 bases sitting between them. The CDR3 consists of 15 residues. The CDR3 reads CASSQEGVSGNTIYF. The CDR3 nucleotides read TGCGCCAGCAGCCAAGAGGGGGTCTCTGGAAACACCATATATTTT.